A single sample is the source of the 19 T cell receptor beta chains below, sequenced in a study of Graves' ophthalmopathy and Graves' hyperthyroidism. Amplified material comprised TCR beta CDR3 regions derived from RNA transcripts. Second-round multiplex PCR followed a first-round RT-PCR using HTBI primers. TCRdb re-called the multiplex PCR reads through MiXCR, storing one row per CDR3 protein. This repertoire shows 300,000 to 450,000 distinct CDR3 sequences, roughly 17% found once; its top ten account for 2% to 3%. The source material was peripheral blood. The source is an adult woman with stable Graves' hyperthyroidism.

This clonotype was recorded many times. This chain uses TRBV30 with TRBJ2-4; the D gene could be TRBD1 or TRBD2 (5 bases each). V was clipped by 6 bases and J by 0 bases, with 15 bases between them. The CDR3 is 15 residues long. Germline assignment: CDR1 GTSNPN and CDR2 SVGIG (reference sequence). The CDR3 DNA reads as TGTGCCTGCGCCCCGGGACGTCTAGCCAAAAACATTCAGTACTTC. Its protein product is CACAPGRLAKNIQYF.

This clonotype occurred many times. The chain couples TRBV7-3 to TRBJ2-5; no definite D call. V lost 5 bases and J 4 bases, leaving 11 bases between the germline ends. This CDR3 comprises 13 residues. Germline V lookup: CDR1 SGHTA, CDR2 FQGTGA. CDR3 residues: CASSPRLGETQYF. CDR3 nucleotides: TGTGCCAGCAGCCCCCGTCTCGGAGAGACCCAGTACTTC. Full variable domain (remainder filled in from reference TRBV7-3 and TRBJ2-5): GAGVSQTPSNKVTEKGKYVELRCDPISGHTALYWYRQSLGQGPEFLIYFQGTGAADDSGLPNDRFFAVRPEGSVSTLKIQRTERGDSAVYLCASSPRLGETQYFGPGTRLLVL.

This clonotype has a count of ten or more. The chain recombines TRBV28 with TRBJ1-1; D perhaps matches TRBD1 (5 bases). This CDR3 contains 14 residues. CDR1 is MDHEN and CDR2 is SYDVKM in the germline V gene. V lost 2 bases and J 5 bases, leaving 12 bases between the germline ends. The CDR3 DNA is TGTGCCAGCAGTTTAAGCAGCAGGGAGACTGAAGCTTTCTTT. It specifies CASSLSSRETEAFF.

There are many counts of this clonotype. The V and J genes are TRBV20-1 and TRBJ2-7; no firm D call. Germline loops: CDR1 DFQATT, CDR2 SNEGSKA (reference sequence). V lost 6 bases to trimming and J lost 7 bases, with 10 bases between them. This CDR3 region has 10 residues. Here the CDR3 reads CSALTDEQYF. The DNA of the CDR3 is TGCAGTGCCCTAACCGATGAGCAGTACTTC.

The sample holds many counts of this clonotype. The chain carries TRBV29-1 and TRBJ2-5, with D unresolved. Trimming pared 2 bases from V and 6 bases from J, leaving 16 bases between. Germline V CDR1 and CDR2: SQVTM, ANQGSEA. This CDR3 region has 14 residues. The CDR3 spells CSVERVSERQTQYF. In DNA form, the CDR3 reads TGCAGCGTTGAAAGGGTTTCAGAAAGGCAGACCCAGTACTTC. Based on the CDR3 plus reference TRBV29-1 and TRBJ2-5, the full variable domain is SAVISQKPSRDICQRGTSLTIQCQVDSQVTMMFWYRQQPGQSLTLIATANQGSEATYESGFVIDKFPISRPNLTFSTLTVSNMSPEDSSIYLCSVERVSERQTQYFGPGTRLLVL.

This clonotype was observed many times. This chain uses TRBV6-5 with TRBJ1-2; 9 nucleotides match TRBD1. Germline trimming cut 4 bases from V and 5 bases from J; bases unmatched to any gene: 2. CDR1 is MNHEY, CDR2 SVGAGI, per germline. The CDR3 length is 13 residues. Here the CDR3 reads CASSFGQGYGYTF. The CDR3 nucleotides are TGTGCCAGCAGTTTCGGACAGGGGTATGGCTACACCTTC.

A note on this clonotype: A much larger clone lies one base from this, so it may be a read error. The chain combines TRBV7-9 with TRBJ2-7; D call uncertain. Trimming left V 3 bases short and J 3 bases short, with 9 bases between. This CDR3 region has 13 residues. Germline loops: CDR1 SEHNR, CDR2 FQNEAQ (reference sequence). CDR3 nucleotide sequence: TGTGCCAGCAGCTTCCAAGGTTTCTACGAGCAGTACTTC. Translating it yields CASSFQGFYEQYF.

The chain recombines TRBV6-4 with TRBJ2-7; 10 nucleotides agree with TRBD1. The germline V gene has CDR1 MRHNA and CDR2 SNTAGT. Trimming cost V 6 bases and J 3 bases; bases outside gene matches: 17. The CDR3 runs to 18 residues. CDR3 region: CASSHSSRTGGPSYEQYF. CDR3 coding DNA: TGTGCCAGCAGCCATTCATCCAGGACAGGGGGGCCAAGCTACGAGCAGTACTTC.

This clonotype was observed at least ten times. J is TRBJ1-1 and V is TRBV12-3 or TRBV12-4; D possibly corresponds to TRBD1 (5 bases). Trimming cost V 6 bases and J 8 bases, with 10 bases left between them. The CDR3 is made up of 11 amino acids. The CDR3 loop reads CASRAQGEAFF. In nucleotides, the CDR3 is TGTGCCAGCAGGGCGCAGGGAGAAGCTTTCTTT.

On this clonotype itself: The conserved closing phenylalanine or tryptophan is absent in this CDR3, likely reflecting a read error. CDR3 amino acids: CASSLRGGPYEQYL. In DNA form, the CDR3 reads TGTGCCAGCAGCTTACGCGGGGGACCCTACGAGCAGTACTTG. The chain uses TRBV7-2 and TRBJ2-7, with TRBD2 identical over 7 bases. There are 14 residues in the CDR3. The V segment lost 2 bases and the J segment 2 bases; nucleotides outside the gene matches: 3. Germline V CDR1 and CDR2: SGHTA, FQGNSA.

This clonotype occurred many times. This chain links TRBV12-3 or TRBV12-4 with TRBJ2-5, with no clear D. The V gene lost 10 bases and the J gene lost 0 bases, with 6 bases spanning the gap. CDR3 size: 11 residues. This CDR3 is CATAYQETQYF. For the CDR3, the DNA is TGTGCCACGGCGTACCAAGAGACCCAGTACTTC.

This clonotype was picked up many times. V gene TRBV7-2 combines with J gene TRBJ2-4; D might be TRBD2 (5 bases). CDR1 is SGHTA and CDR2 is FQGNSA in the germline V gene. The CDR3 runs 15 residues. Trimming pared 1 base from V and 8 bases from J, leaving 15 bases between. The CDR3 sequence is CASSLDRLGSDIQYF. The DNA for the CDR3 is TGTGCCAGCAGCTTAGATCGGCTAGGGAGCGACATTCAGTACTTC.

In its sample, this clonotype was seen many times. The genes are TRBV9 and TRBJ1-1, with D tentatively TRBD1 (6 bases). Trimming took 4 bases from V and 5 from J, leaving 21 bases between them. This CDR3 has 16 amino acids. Germline V gene lookup returns CDR1 SGDLS and CDR2 YYNGEE. The CDR3 DNA reads TGTGCCAGCAGCCCGACCACCTTCAGGGGACCAACTGAAGCTTTCTTT. Its protein is CASSPTTFRGPTEAFF.

This clonotype was recorded at least ten times. V and J are TRBV28 and TRBJ1-5; 8 bases agree with TRBD1. This CDR3 is 15 amino acids long. Germline V gives CDR1 MDHEN, CDR2 SYDVKM. After removal of 3 bases from V and 6 bases from J, the junction contained 7 bases not matched to a gene. The DNA for the CDR3 is TGTGCCAGCAGTTTCTATACAGGGGGGTTTCAGCCCCAGCATTTT. Protein sequence: CASSFYTGGFQPQHF.

The CDR3 loop reads CASSLGGSGESYEQYF. DNA for the CDR3: TGTGCCAGCAGCTTAGGAGGTAGCGGGGAAAGCTACGAGCAGTACTTC. The gene calls are TRBV11-1 and TRBJ2-7, with 8 bases that match TRBD2. Germline V gene lookup returns CDR1 SGHAT and CDR2 FQDESV (reference sequence). The V and J ends lost 1 base and 3 bases, in that order; junction bases with no gene match: 8. The CDR3 spans 16 residues. The whole variable domain, remainder taken from reference TRBV11-1 and TRBJ2-7, is EAEVAQSPRYKITEKSQAVAFWCDPISGHATLYWYRQILGQGPELLVQFQDESVVDDSQLPKDRFSAERLKGVDSTLKIQPAELGDSAMYLCASSLGGSGESYEQYFGPGTRLTVT.

This clonotype appeared many times. A much more abundant neighbour one base away suggests this may be a read error. The chain joins TRBV12-3 or TRBV12-4 to TRBJ1-5; possibly TRBD1 for D (5 bases). There are 13 residues in the CDR3. CDR3: CAGRGDPNQPQHF. In DNA form, the CDR3 reads TGTGCCGGCAGAGGGGACCCCAATCAGCCCCAGCATTTT.

This clonotype was seen repeatedly, ten times or more. The J gene is TRBJ2-7, the V gene TRBV6-2 or TRBV6-3; 11 bases line up with TRBD2. Germline V gene sequence: CDR1 MNHEY, CDR2 SVGEGT. Losses at the gene ends were 4 bases for V and 7 bases for J; bases not matched to a gene: 12. The CDR3 covers 16 residues. DNA of the CDR3: TGTGCCAGCAGTTCCGCGGTGGGACTAGCGGCTAGGGAGCAGTACTTC. Its protein is CASSSAVGLAAREQYF.

This clonotype was detected many times. The chain employs TRBV19 and TRBJ1-2; D unresolved. The V gene lost 4 bases and the J gene lost 4 bases, with 16 bases spanning the gap. Germline CDR1 is LNHDA and CDR2 is SQIVND (reference sequence). The CDR3 totals 15 residues. The CDR3 DNA reads as TGTGCCAGTAGTACGGGCCATAATCCCCCCTATGGCTACACCTTC. Protein product: CASSTGHNPPYGYTF.

Note on this clonotype: It may be a read error: a sequence one base away is much more abundant. The genes are TRBV12-3 or TRBV12-4 and TRBJ2-1, with 10 bases aligning to TRBD2. V lost 7 bases, J lost 9 bases, and 9 bases stayed unmatched. The CDR3 loop spans 14 amino acids. The CDR3 region is CASNQGLASSEQFF. The CDR3 DNA reads as TGTGCCAGCAACCAGGGACTAGCGTCCAGTGAGCAGTTCTTC.